The next 15 T cell receptor beta chains were all read from a single sample in a study of beta chain features in type 1 diabetes. Isolated RNA was reverse transcribed in full, so expressed TCRB transcripts were sequenced. Clones were read by immunoSEQ multiplex PCR, and TCRdb kept only the in-frame ones, dropping some. The sample contains approximately 600,000 clones, roughly 12% of which appear only once. These receptors are not linked to any known antigen. Study observations and caveats: Across all four CD4+ subsets, people with type 1 diabetes showed modestly shorter TCRB CDR3s.

Source material: naive CD4+ T cells from blood. Receptors were obtained from a man aged 25 to 40 with type 1 diabetes.

This clone was picked up a small number of times. J is TRBJ2-5 and V is TRBV7-2, with 8 positions matching TRBD1. V shed 8 bases, J shed 5 bases, and the junction held 4 bases outside the gene matches. CDR1 SGHTA and CDR2 FQGNSA come from the germline V gene. The CDR3 runs 12 residues. The CDR3 sequence is CASADRDETQYF. The CDR3 region has the DNA TGTGCCAGCGCGGACAGGGATGAGACCCAGTACTTC.

The gene calls are TRBV6-5 and TRBJ1-1; perhaps TRBD1 as D (5 bases). The V end was cut by 6 bases, the J end by 1 base, with 15 bases between. Germline V lookup: CDR1 MNHEY, CDR2 SVGAGI. The CDR3 has 15 amino acids. The CDR3 DNA reads TGTGCCAGCAGGGACGGAGGGGAGGGGAACACTGAAGCTTTCTTT. It yields the protein CASRDGGEGNTEAFF.

This chain joins TRBV29-1 and TRBJ1-1; 10 nucleotides agree with TRBD1. The CDR3 is 12 amino acids. V dropped 6 bases and J dropped 11; count of bases not matched to a gene: 9. Germline V gives CDR1 SQVTM, CDR2 ANQGSEA. The CDR3 loop reads CSVLDRGRAAFF. In DNA, the CDR3 is TGCAGCGTCCTGGACAGGGGGAGGGCTGCTTTCTTT.

The rearrangement links TRBV4-3 to TRBJ1-2; D not certain. The CDR3 contains 14 residues. Between the trimmed V and J ends, which lost 2 bases and 4 bases, there was a span of 11 bases. Germline loops: CDR1 LGHNA, CDR2 YSLEER. The CDR3 sequence is CASSQQTGFYGYTF. As DNA, the CDR3 is TGCGCCAGCAGCCAACAGACTGGCTTCTATGGCTACACCTTC.

The chain couples TRBV7-2 to TRBJ2-5; D is possibly TRBD1 (6 bases). The V gene's germline CDR1 is SGHTA and CDR2 FQGNSA. This CDR3 is 15 amino acids long. Trimming stripped 4 bases from V and 4 bases from J, with 16 bases between. For the CDR3, the DNA is TGTGCCAGCAGCTCTGCCGGGACACTTACAGAGACCCAGTACTTC. Translation: CASSSAGTLTETQYF.

There are a few counts of this clone. At the DNA level, this CDR3 is encoded by other sequences in the same sample as well. The rearrangement joins TRBV7-9 to TRBJ1-5; D gene ambiguous. CDR1 and CDR2 from the germline V gene are SEHNR and FQNEAQ (reference sequence). The V end was cut by 2 bases, the J end by 7 bases, with 9 bases between. The CDR3 extends over 13 amino acids. CDR3 loop: CASSLTGNQPQHF. The CDR3 bases are TGTGCCAGCAGCTTAACGGGGAACCAGCCCCAGCATTTT. The variable domain in full, completed from reference TRBV7-9 and TRBJ1-5, reads DTGVSQNPRHKITKRGQNVTFRCDPISEHNRLYWYRQTLGQGPEFLTYFQNEAQLEKSRLLSDRFSAERPKGSFSTLEIQRTEQGDSAMYLCASSLTGNQPQHFGDGTRLSIL.

This clone was found a few times. This chain connects TRBV19 to TRBJ1-5, with a weak D call TRBD1 (5 bases). V shed 1 base and J shed 5 bases, with 9 bases lying between them. Germline-derived CDR1 and CDR2 are LNHDA and SQIVND (reference sequence). This CDR3 has 14 residues. The CDR3 bases are TGTGCCAGTAGTATAGGGGGCAGAGATCAGCCCCAGCATTTT. It encodes CASSIGGRDQPQHF.

This clone has more than one count but fewer than ten. V gene TRBV5-1 combines with J gene TRBJ2-7; D may be TRBD1 (6 bases). Germline values: CDR1 SGHRS, CDR2 YFSETQ. The CDR3 spans 13 residues. The V gene lost 3 bases and the J gene lost 3 bases, with 10 bases spanning the gap. CDR3 region: CASSYEQGYEQYF. The CDR3 DNA reads TGCGCCAGCAGCTACGAACAGGGCTACGAGCAGTACTTC.

This clone was observed a handful of times. The chain uses TRBV4-3 and TRBJ2-6, with D uncertain. This CDR3 comprises 19 residues. Germline V CDR1 and CDR2: LGHNA, YSLEER. V was cut by 3 bases and J by 0 bases, with 18 bases left in between. CDR3 sequence: CASSHRTHLKLSGANVLTF. The CDR3 DNA is TGCGCCAGCAGCCACAGGACGCACCTCAAGCTCTCTGGGGCCAACGTCCTGACTTTC.

V gene TRBV27 combines with J gene TRBJ1-1; 9 nucleotides match TRBD1. The J segment lost 3 bases and the V segment lost 2 bases, leaving 7 bases of the junction unmatched. The CDR3 is 16 amino acids. Germline V CDR1 and CDR2: MNHEY, SMNVEV (reference sequence). The CDR3 reads CASSLAGQGPHTEAFF. The CDR3 DNA sequence: TGTGCCAGCAGTTTAGCAGGACAGGGGCCCCACACTGAAGCTTTCTTT.

There are a few counts of this clone. The rearrangement uses TRBV11-2 and TRBJ1-2; D ambiguous. Germline loops: CDR1 SGHAT, CDR2 FQNNGV. The CDR3 spans 14 residues. V lost 0 bases to trimming and J lost 4 bases, with 9 bases between them. DNA of the CDR3: TGTGCCAGCAGCTTAGATGCGCAGTCCTATGGCTACACCTTC. It translates to CASSLDAQSYGYTF.

This chain connects TRBV5-1 to TRBJ2-1, with D possibly matching TRBD1 (6 bases). V was trimmed by 0 bases and J by 7 bases, leaving 8 bases between them. CDR1 is SGHRS, CDR2 YFSETQ, per germline. This CDR3 comprises 13 residues. CDR3 bases: TGCGCCAGCAGCTTGGACAGGGATAATGAGCAGTTCTTC. As protein: CASSLDRDNEQFF.

This clone was recorded a few times. V and J are TRBV20-1 and TRBJ2-3; D unclear. The CDR3 extends over 11 amino acids. Per germline, CDR1 DFQATT and CDR2 SNEGSKA (reference sequence). V shed 0 bases and J shed 2 bases, with 0 bases lying between them. CDR3 region: CSARDTDTQYF. The CDR3 nucleotides read TGCAGTGCTAGAGACACAGATACGCAGTATTTT.

The chain employs TRBV7-7 and TRBJ2-2; TRBD1 is a possible D gene (5 bases). CDR3 length equals 17 residues. V lost 1 base and J lost 4, with 16 bases in between. The V gene's germline CDR1 is SSHAT and CDR2 FNYEAQ (reference sequence). The CDR3 nucleotides read TGTGCCAGCAGCTTAGAGACCGTAAGGGGAAGCACCGGGGAGCTGTTTTTT. Residues: CASSLETVRGSTGELFF.

This clone turned up a few times. One end of the junction varies from germline; a read error may be responsible. The chain has TRBV7-7 and TRBJ2-5; 12 nucleotides match TRBD2. The CDR3 totals 19 residues. From germline, CDR1 is SSHAT and CDR2 FNYEAQ (reference sequence). The CDR3 DNA follows: TGTGCTAGCAGCCTAAACCCAATTTCTAGCGGGGGGGCCATAGAGACCCAGTACTTC. Residues: CASSLNPISSGGAIETQYF.